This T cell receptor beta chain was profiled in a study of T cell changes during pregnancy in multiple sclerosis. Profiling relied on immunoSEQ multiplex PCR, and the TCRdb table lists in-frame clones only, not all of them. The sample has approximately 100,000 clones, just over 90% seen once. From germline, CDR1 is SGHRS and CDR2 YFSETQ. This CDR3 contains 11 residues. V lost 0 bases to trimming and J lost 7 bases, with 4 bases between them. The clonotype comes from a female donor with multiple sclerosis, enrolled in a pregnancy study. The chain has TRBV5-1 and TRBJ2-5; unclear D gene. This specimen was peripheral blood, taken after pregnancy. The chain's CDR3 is CASSLARTQYF. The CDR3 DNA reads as TGCGCCAGCAGCTTGGCCAGGACCCAGTACTTC. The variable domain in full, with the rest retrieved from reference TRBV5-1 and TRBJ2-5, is KAGVTQTPRYLIKTRGQQVTLSCSPISGHRSVSWYQQTPGQGLQFLFEYFSETQRNKGNFPGRFSGRQFSNSRSEMNVSTLELGDSALYLCASSLARTQYFGPGTRLLVL.